The 29 T cell receptor beta chains listed next were all sequenced from one sample in a study of blood T cell repertoires in COVID-19. Assay used: immunoSEQ multiplex PCR; TCRdb lists only in-frame clones, some missing. The table includes 200,000 to 300,000 clones, about 89% detected once. The sequenced material came from PBMCs or T cells enriched from blood (not recorded which). All receptors derive from a young woman who had recovered from COVID-19.

This clone came up once. The J gene is TRBJ1-4, the V gene TRBV7-2; 7 bases are shared with TRBD1. V gave up 1 base and J gave up 2 bases; unmatched junction bases: 7. CDR1 and CDR2 (germline): SGHTA, FQGNSA. There are 17 residues in the CDR3. The CDR3 protein is CASSLGHGTDTNEKLFF. CDR3 DNA sequence: TGTGCCAGCAGCTTAGGCCACGGGACAGATACTAATGAAAAACTGTTTTTT.

This chain links TRBV3-1 (or the pseudogene TRBV3-2) with TRBJ2-7; possibly TRBD1 for D (6 bases). V lost 4 bases, J lost 2 bases, and 12 bases lay in between. The CDR3 runs 14 residues. Per germline, CDR1 LGHDT and CDR2 YNNKEL (reference sequence). CDR3 sequence (DNA): TGTGCCAGCAGCCGAGAACAGGGTCCCTACGAGCAGTACTTC. Amino acids: CASSREQGPYEQYF.

The chain couples TRBV4-3 to TRBJ2-1, with D perhaps matching TRBD1 (5 bases). This CDR3 is 15 amino acids long. Trimming stripped 4 bases from V and 4 bases from J, with 14 bases between. The V gene's germline CDR1 is LGHNA and CDR2 YSLEER. For the CDR3, the DNA is TGCGCCAGCAGCCGAGACCCGACAGTATACAATGAGCAGTTCTTC. It yields the protein CASSRDPTVYNEQFF.

This sequence joins TRBV9 and TRBJ1-5, with D possibly being TRBD1 (6 bases). Trimming took 3 bases from V and 7 from J, leaving 14 bases between them. Looked up from germline, CDR1 is SGDLS and CDR2 is YYNGEE. The CDR3 runs 14 residues. The CDR3 nucleotides are TGTGCCAGCAGCGCAAGACAAAGGGGGCAGCCCCAGCATTTT. This translates into CASSARQRGQPQHF.

The chain combines TRBV27 with TRBJ1-2; unclear D gene. Germline V gene lookup returns CDR1 MNHEY and CDR2 SMNVEV (reference sequence). The CDR3 covers 12 residues. Trimming took off 11 bases at V and 4 bases at J, with 14 bases between the two ends. The CDR3 region is CAHGLPTYGYTF. Here the CDR3 DNA reads TGTGCCCATGGGCTTCCGACCTATGGCTACACCTTC.

The gene calls are TRBV4-2 and TRBJ2-3, with a tentative D call TRBD2 (6 bases). Germline V gene data show CDR1 as LGHNA and CDR2 as YNFKEQ. This CDR3 contains 16 residues. Trimming took off 1 base at V and 0 bases at J, with 11 bases between the two ends. The CDR3 sequence is CASSQGLARSTDTQYF. CDR3 in DNA: TGTGCCAGCAGCCAAGGGCTAGCGAGGAGCACAGATACGCAGTATTTT.

The rearrangement links TRBV5-1 to TRBJ1-4, with 7 bases identical to TRBD1. Germline lookup yields CDR1 SGHRS and CDR2 YFSETQ. V lost 3 bases and J lost 2; bases outside the gene matches: 10. This CDR3 has 17 residues. DNA of the CDR3: TGCGCCAGCAGCTCTAGGGACAGCCCATTCACTAATGAAAAACTGTTTTTT. Its translation is CASSSRDSPFTNEKLFF.

This rearrangement joins TRBV2 to TRBJ2-1, with TRBD2 matching over 7 bases. The CDR3 totals 14 residues. Losses at the gene ends were 4 bases for V and 7 bases for J; bases not matched to a gene: 7. Germline-derived CDR1 and CDR2 are SNHLY and FYNNEI. The CDR3 sequence is CASSGSRDYNEQFF. Written as DNA, the CDR3 is TGTGCCAGCAGTGGGAGCCGGGACTATAATGAGCAGTTCTTC.

This chain connects TRBV7-9 to TRBJ2-2; perhaps TRBD2 as D (6 bases). This CDR3 contains 16 residues. V was cut by 6 bases and J by 2 bases, with 16 bases left in between. Germline V lookup: CDR1 SEHNR, CDR2 FQNEAQ (reference sequence). The CDR3: CASSYWPSANTGELFF. The CDR3 coding sequence is TGTGCCAGCAGTTACTGGCCTAGCGCAAACACCGGGGAGCTGTTTTTT.

The chain links TRBV28 to TRBJ2-3; D possibly corresponds to TRBD1 (6 bases). CDR1 and CDR2 (germline): MDHEN, SYDVKM. With 1 base removed from V and 3 bases from J, the gap between germline ends came to 11 bases. The CDR3 contains 15 residues. In nucleotides, the CDR3 is TGTGCCAGCAGTTTATATGGGGGCACGACAGATACGCAGTATTTT. Residues: CASSLYGGTTDTQYF. The full variable domain, rest sourced from reference TRBV28 and TRBJ2-3, is DVKVTQSSRYLVKRTGEKVFLECVQDMDHENMFWYRQDPGLGLRLIYFSYDVKMKEKGDIPEGYSVSREKKERFSLILESASTNQTSMYLCASSLYGGTTDTQYFGPGTRLTVL.

This chain links TRBV2 with TRBJ1-2, with D perhaps TRBD1 (5 bases). V was clipped by 4 bases and J by 7 bases, with 19 bases between them. CDR1 and CDR2 from the germline V gene are SNHLY and FYNNEI. CDR3 length: 15 residues. The CDR3 here is CASSVSGFPRVGYTF. For the CDR3, the DNA is TGTGCCAGCAGTGTATCAGGATTCCCCAGGGTTGGCTACACCTTC.

This rearrangement joins TRBV12-3 or TRBV12-4 to TRBJ2-1; D is uncertain. V lost 2 bases, J lost 5 bases, and 4 bases lay in between. The CDR3 extends over 12 amino acids. In DNA form, the CDR3 reads TGTGCCAGCAGTTTAAGAGACAATGAGCAGTTCTTC. Protein: CASSLRDNEQFF.

This chain links TRBV9 with TRBJ2-1, with D possibly TRBD2 on 6 matching bases. The V gene's germline CDR1 is SGDLS and CDR2 YYNGEE. Trimming left V 0 bases short and J 1 base short, with 23 bases between. The CDR3 sequence is 20 residues long. The CDR3 coding sequence is TGTGCCAGCAGCGTAGCGGCTACGGGGGTTCTAGCGCGTTCCTACAATGAGCAGTTCTTC. Protein product: CASSVAATGVLARSYNEQFF.

This chain links TRBV5-4 with TRBJ2-3, with D possibly being TRBD2 (5 bases). The CDR3 contains 16 residues. V lost 4 bases to trimming and J lost 1 base, with 16 bases between them. CDR1 and CDR2 (germline): SGHNT, YYREEE (reference sequence). In nucleotides, the CDR3 is TGTGCCAGCAGCCATGCGGTGGAGGATGGCACAGATACGCAGTATTTT. It specifies CASSHAVEDGTDTQYF.

The chain couples TRBV25-1 to TRBJ2-5; tentatively, D is TRBD2 (9 bases). The V end lost 1 base, the J end lost 5 bases, and 20 bases lay between the germline ends. Germline V gene data show CDR1 as MGHDK and CDR2 as SYGVNS. The CDR3 covers 17 residues. The CDR3 region is CASSEFVGGGDRETQYF. CDR3 nucleotides: TGTGCCAGCAGTGAATTTGTTGGCGGGGGGGACAGGGAGACCCAGTACTTC.

This sequence joins TRBV30 and TRBJ1-4, with D uncertain. Germline CDR1 is GTSNPN and CDR2 is SVGIG (reference sequence). The CDR3 totals 13 residues. Trimming removed 4 bases at V and 8 bases at J, with 14 bases between. CDR3 in amino acids: CAWKRPEIEKLFF. CDR3 nucleotides: TGTGCCTGGAAAAGACCGGAGATAGAAAAACTGTTTTTT.

The V gene is TRBV19, the J gene TRBJ1-2; TRBD1 aligns across 9 bases. CDR1 is LNHDA and CDR2 is SQIVND in the germline V gene (reference sequence). The trim removed 6 bases at V and 8 bases at J, leaving 10 bases unmatched. This CDR3 comprises 14 residues. This CDR3 is CASSTGGSSGGYTF. The CDR3 bases are TGTGCCAGTAGCACAGGGGGCAGCTCGGGGGGCTACACCTTC.

The chain employs TRBV2 and TRBJ2-3; TRBD1 matches 8 bases. Germline-derived CDR1 and CDR2 are SNHLY and FYNNEI. The CDR3 runs to 16 residues. After removal of 3 bases from V and 3 bases from J, the junction contained 8 bases not matched to a gene. CDR3 nucleotides: TGTGCCAGCAGTGACAGACAGGGGTCGGGGACAGATACGCAGTATTTT. It yields the protein CASSDRQGSGTDTQYF.

V gene TRBV19 combines with J gene TRBJ1-5, with D unresolved. The V and J ends lost 1 base and 1 base respectively, with 17 bases between them. Germline assignment: CDR1 LNHDA and CDR2 SQIVND (reference sequence). This CDR3 has 18 amino acids. CDR3 protein: CASSIGGLLLGSNQPQHF. Written as DNA, the CDR3 is TGTGCCAGTAGTATAGGAGGACTACTCCTGGGGAGCAATCAGCCCCAGCATTTT. Full variable domain (rest looked up from reference TRBV19 and TRBJ1-5): DGGITQSPKYLFRKEGQNVTLSCEQNLNHDAMYWYRQDPGQGLRLIYYSQIVNDFQKGDIAEGYSVSREKKESFPLTVTSAQKNPTAFYLCASSIGGLLLGSNQPQHFGDGTRLSIL.

This chain uses TRBV12-3 or TRBV12-4 with TRBJ1-2; D is ambiguous. Trimming cost V 3 bases and J 4 bases, with 9 bases left between them. The CDR3 has 13 amino acids. CDR3 sequence reads: CASSFGGTYGYTF. The CDR3 DNA follows: TGTGCCAGCAGTTTCGGCGGAACCTATGGCTACACCTTC.

The chain is built from TRBV9 and TRBJ2-1; TRBD2 matches at 7 bases. The CDR3 is made up of 16 amino acids. Looked up from germline, CDR1 is SGDLS and CDR2 is YYNGEE. The V and J ends lost 3 bases and 5 bases, in that order; junction bases with no gene match: 11. Here the CDR3 reads CASSGPTGRGNNEQFF. CDR3 bases: TGTGCCAGCAGCGGACCTACGGGGCGGGGGAACAATGAGCAGTTCTTC.

The genes are TRBV19 and TRBJ2-4; tentatively, D is TRBD2 (6 bases). This CDR3 spans 17 amino acids. Germline CDR1 reads LNHDA; CDR2 reads SQIVND (reference sequence). Deletions cut 3 bases from V and 4 bases from J, with 19 bases between. The CDR3 DNA is TGTGCCAGTAGTATTGGGGGGAGCCTGGGACCAAAAAACATTCAGTACTTC. It encodes CASSIGGSLGPKNIQYF.

CDR3 DNA: TGCGCCAGCAGCTTGGTGACAGGGGGCTTCTTAAACACTGAAGCTTTCTTT. Encoded protein: CASSLVTGGFLNTEAFF. The rearrangement joins TRBV5-1 to TRBJ1-1; 10 bases line up with TRBD1. The ends lost 0 bases at V and 2 bases at J; junction bases unmatched: 7. The germline CDR1 and CDR2 sequences are SGHRS and YFSETQ. The CDR3 has 17 residues.

The genes are TRBV9 and TRBJ2-7; possibly TRBD2 for D (5 bases). CDR1 is SGDLS and CDR2 is YYNGEE in the germline V gene. The CDR3 runs 13 residues. Trimming shortened V by 0 bases and J by 4 bases, and 8 bases separated the two germline ends. The CDR3 bases are TGTGCCAGCAGCGTAGCGACGGGATACGAGCAGTACTTC. It yields the protein CASSVATGYEQYF.

The CDR3 spells CASSLAGGAGQPQHF. In DNA form, the CDR3 reads TGCGCCAGCAGCTTGGCAGGGGGCGCGGGTCAGCCCCAGCATTTT. J is TRBJ1-5 and V is TRBV5-1, with TRBD1 matching over 8 bases. Looked up from germline, CDR1 is SGHRS and CDR2 is YFSETQ. V dropped 0 bases and J dropped 6; count of bases not matched to a gene: 5. The CDR3 has 15 amino acids.

This sequence joins TRBV7-7 and TRBJ2-1; no definite D call. This CDR3 comprises 13 residues. CDR1 is SSHAT, CDR2 FNYEAQ, per germline (reference sequence). The ends were cut back, 3 bases at V and 6 bases at J, with 9 bases in the middle. CDR3 nucleotide sequence: TGTGCCAGCAGCTTCTCCGCGAGCAATGAGCAGTTCTTC. Amino acid sequence: CASSFSASNEQFF.

The chain is built from TRBV7-8 and TRBJ2-7; 8 bases are a match to TRBD2. J was trimmed by 9 bases and V by 5 bases; bases with no gene match: 6. The CDR3 has 12 residues. The germline V gene has CDR1 SGHVS and CDR2 FQNEAQ. As DNA, the CDR3 is TGTGCCAGCAGCCCCGGGAGGGATGGGCAGTACTTC. This gives the protein CASSPGRDGQYF.

This clone showed up just once. The chain links TRBV28 to TRBJ2-6; the match to TRBD1 covers 10 bases. This CDR3 is built from 19 residues. Germline trimming cut 4 bases from V and 7 bases from J; bases unmatched to any gene: 16. Germline CDR1 is MDHEN and CDR2 is SYDVKM. CDR3 protein: CASSSSIGTGEEEANVLTF. The CDR3 DNA reads TGTGCCAGCAGTTCGAGTATCGGGACAGGGGAGGAAGAAGCCAACGTCCTGACTTTC.

The V and J genes are TRBV6-5 and TRBJ1-2; no clear D. Trimming removed 7 bases at V and 8 bases at J, with 14 bases between. The CDR3 is made up of 12 amino acids. The germline V gene encodes CDR1 MNHEY and CDR2 SVGAGI. For the CDR3, the DNA is TGTGCCAGCACCAAACTAGGGTACGGCTACACCTTC. As protein: CASTKLGYGYTF.